Included here is one TCR beta chain sequence, with context. No cognate antigen has been identified for it. Base qualities are not recorded, but no much larger clone differs from it by a single base. Library preparation used the immunoSEQ multiplex PCR assay. For the multiplex PCR, a mixture combining 60 forward primers for TCR Vbeta segments and 13 reverse primers for TCR Jbeta segments was used. The CDR3 region of rearranged TCR beta genes was amplified from genomic DNA with a multiplex PCR assay. On the Illumina HiSeq System, the amplified TCR beta libraries were sequenced as 87-base-pair reads. In the original analysis: A later analysis counted around 72 million unique TCR beta chains across the 700 or so repertoires, and some 12 million of these chains were shared by at least two donors. A nearest-neighbor algorithm error-corrected the raw reads and collapsed the reads into unique sequences, merging closely related sequences to remove PCR and sequencing errors. To assign V, D and J gene segments, CDR3 sequences were aligned to IMGT reference sequences. For a sequence to be retained, at least a six-nucleotide match to both a V gene segment and a J gene segment was required. A rearrangement was called productive if the CDR3 had no stop codons and remained in frame with V and J, and every other rearrangement was called non-productive. CDR3 was defined according to IMGT convention as the region running from the second conserved V-encoded cysteine to the conserved J-encoded phenylalanine. The earlier analysis of approximately 500 of the donors excluded sequences that lacked an unambiguous match to a single V gene segment. An earlier analysis of about 590 of the donors classified V segments as functional when productive rearrangements were above 56.7% and as segregating when the standard deviation between donors was above 5%. A statistical classification framework was developed to diagnose cytomegalovirus status using the catalog of TCR beta chain sequences. V and J gene assignment, in a later analysis, came from comparing TCR nucleotide sequences with IMGT/GENE-DB human TR gene sequences. The TCRdist pipeline was used in a later analysis to assign CDR3 sequences and most-parsimonious VDJ recombination scenarios. A later analysis defined each TCR beta chain by its CDR3 amino acid sequence plus V-gene family, and excluded reads lacking a unique V-gene family. As a way to deal with suspected cross-contamination and a sequencing artifact, a later analysis dropped roughly 600 nucleotide sequences that were highly shared and had low generation probability. In a later analysis, a clonal expansion index for each public chain was calculated from normalized within-repertoire ranks of inferred template counts. In a later analysis, generation probabilities were computed with a VDJ recombination model fitted to out-of-frame rearrangements, and the resulting probabilities were checked against IGoR. A later analysis scored TCR-TCR, TCR-HLA and TCR-CMV co-occurrence with hypergeometric tests, applying a repertoire-size bias correction to TCR pairs. In a later analysis, false discovery rates were estimated by permuting HLA or CMV assignments 20 times. A later analysis grouped co-occurring TCRs with DBSCAN, adding TCRdist sequence similarity when clustering within HLA-allele-positive subsets. For co-occurrence clustering, repertoires with fewer than 30,000 or more than 120,000 public chains were excluded, along with four to six repertoires with anomalous nucleotide sharing. In TCRdb, the immuneACCESS table is reduced to in-frame sequences with V and J assigned. These tables do not hold every clone; where another copy was compared, an unresolved V gene accounts for under half, and the others remain unexplained. D and trimming were read from the DNA, whereas the V and J calls and clone size are those reported in that table. This sample gives 160,000 or so clones in total; roughly 78% of them show up just once. Clones ranked in the top ten supply approximately 3% of the sample.

The cohort was made up of 500 to 850 healthy bone marrow donors. All cohort members were sampled while nominally healthy, although unrecorded immune exposures were likely present. The donor was CMV seronegative and was included in the group of several hundred seronegative cohort members. A peripheral blood sample was collected from each donor, and TCR beta sequencing was performed on peripheral blood mononuclear cells. The Qiagen DNeasy Blood Extraction Kit was used to extract genomic DNA from the blood cell samples. This sample stems from a study of cytomegalovirus exposure and HLA in healthy donors (dated by TCRdb to about 2017). In terms of the full investigation: An earlier analysis of approximately 640 of the donors reported roughly 300 Gb of sequence data and around 110 million unique TCR beta sequences from about 179 million T cells. To predict cytomegalovirus infection status, the study brought together high-throughput TCR immunosequencing, statistical association of individual TCRs with disease status, and machine learning. Typing coverage varied by locus: roughly 620-640 donors for A, B, C, DRB1 and DQB1; roughly 560 for DQA1; more than 600 for DPA1; 450 to 480 for DPB1. HLA typing included class I and class II loci at four-digit resolution. An earlier analysis of approximately 580 of the donors used high-throughput TCR beta sequencing to judge whether each TCR beta V gene segment behaved as functional or pseudogenic. Along with the approximately 650-subject first cohort, a separate validation cohort of over a hundred different subjects was used. Among about 360 genotyped donors of the cohort, an average of 235,054 unique TCR beta nucleotide sequences were sequenced per donor, roughly 20% of them non-productive. The study used immunosequencing to profile the T cell repertoires of under 700 subjects and linked those repertoires to cytomegalovirus serostatus. Of the 350 to 450 genotyped donors, 80% to 90% were placed in the genetic ancestry cluster associated with self-reported Caucasian donors. Every repertoire in the discovery cohort had been generated on one and the same sequencing platform. The study was designed to test whether signatures of past pathogen exposure could be identified by cataloging public T cell receptors. In a later genetic analysis, genome-wide SNP genotypes for about 55% of the 666 donors were used, and that subset was treated as a discovery cohort. To study patterns of TCR occurrence, a later analysis re-analyzed previously published TCR beta repertoires from 500 to 850 donors and added high-resolution HLA genotyping. Because of strong linkage in the cohort, roughly five DR-DQ haplotypes were treated as single units for association and clustering. Roughly 300 gigabases of sequencing data and around 80 million unique TCR sequences made up an early release that covered approximately 650 HLA-typed donors. Donor age, sex, ethnicity and CMV serostatus were collected together with the repertoire data. In the later analysis, no new phenotypic data were used to find candidate immune exposures; instead, reliance was placed on TCR beta sequences and their occurrence across donors.

Broad study findings and their caveats: Correlated functional status among segregating V segments might reflect linkage disequilibrium, but an unknown experimental factor could not be ruled out. Because counts were too low, some 17 rarely observed V segments, including chromosome 9 orphons, were left out of the earlier analysis of 587 of the donors. Specific HLA alleles were associated with 15,000 to 20,000 TCR beta sequences at a false discovery rate of 0.05 in a later analysis. Strong co-occurrence of HLA alleles, especially DR and DQ, made assigning TCR associations to individual alleles difficult. According to a later analysis, most CMV-associated TCR beta chains appeared to be HLA-restricted, and the HLA associations seemed to be driven largely by CMV exposure. In vitro tests confirmed that a few of the cytomegalovirus-associated TCR beta chains recognize cytomegalovirus antigens. A later genetic analysis associated a missense DCLRE1C variant with V-gene and J-gene trimming of TCR beta chains, and an independent cohort replicated the association. HLA typing was unavailable for some donors at each locus, so association tests used only the typed subset. A further reported finding was that TCR beta sequences accurately predicted the HLA-A and HLA-B alleles for most subjects in the first cohort. In a later analysis, HLA-associated TCR beta chains showed more clonal expansion and lower generation probabilities than non-associated chains that were equally common. A group of highly shared sequence variants was considered likely to be a technical artifact of the sequencing pipeline. The presence/absence analyses assumed that sequencing depth was roughly uniform across donors, and that assumption may not be true. Compared with the roughly 710-donor mean, donors in an Asian-associated ancestry cluster had fewer N-insertions in productive TCRs, according to a later genetic analysis. Because the 87-base-pair reads could not distinguish some IMGT-functional V segments, including TRBV6-2 and TRBV6-3, those segments were excluded. A later analysis found that TCR association rates varied across HLA loci, with DRB1 alleles showing the most associated TCRs and HLA-C alleles the fewest. CMV serostatus was the only immune exposure information available for the cohort. In an earlier analysis of around 600 of the donors, most TCR beta V segments appeared in productive rearrangements about 87% or about 30% of the time, broadly matching IMGT annotations. In a later analysis, several top co-occurrence clusters were reported to appear linked to parvovirus B19, influenza, CMV and Epstein-Barr virus. Most TCR sequences were observed very rarely across donors, whereas some public TCRs were present in many individuals. In the study, some 180 TCR beta chains were listed as associated with cytomegalovirus. This cohort had only TCR beta chains sequenced, and the lack of alpha or paired-chain data limited which features could be detected. It was suggested by the authors that the approach could potentially be generalized to other disease states and immunological phenotypes. Cytomegalovirus status was reported to be diagnosed by the classifier with high specificity and sensitivity in both the original and validation cohorts.

Unmatched junction bases come to 4, with V trimmed by 6 bases and J by 2 bases. Taken from cysteine to phenylalanine, the CDR3 has 13 residues. Here the CDR3 DNA is all that survives: 39 bases in frame from base 1. CDR1 and CDR2 were assigned from the germline V gene as KGHSH and LQKENI. The sequencing sample was made of PBMCs. The chain is assembled from TRBV18 and TRBJ2-7; 7 central nucleotides agree with TRBD1. The sequence was obtained from a woman aged 40 to 50 in good health and CMV-seronegative. The DNA is TGTGCCAGCTCCCAAGACAGGGCCTACGAGCAGTACTTC. Its protein reads: CASSQDRAYEQYF.